The clone carrying this T cell receptor beta chain was seen a single time. Its antigen is undetermined. The protocol was immunoSEQ multiplex PCR, while the TCRdb copy is restricted to in-frame clones and leaves out a portion. The table shows about 180,000 clones, with roughly 91% occurring only once. The sample belongs to a study of T cell responses to AZD1222 COVID-19 vaccine. Study-level results: Every sample of the repertoires postdated the peak T cell response. Receipt of two AZD1222 doses was followed by a rise in Spike-specific TCR breadth and depth. The donor cohort was predominantly white British with a female majority, and clonal diversity may have been underestimated.

The ends were cut back, 5 bases at V and 7 bases at J, with 17 bases in the middle. This CDR3 has 14 amino acids. The germline V gene encodes CDR1 SNHLY and CDR2 FYNNEI. This clonotype was obtained from an adult who received the MenACWY meningococcal vaccine as a control. The gene calls are TRBV2 and TRBJ1-1; D is unclear. The sample was peripheral blood, taken 28 days after the second dose of the MenACWY control vaccine. The CDR3 region has the DNA TGTGCCAGCAGTCAAGGACGCTGGAACGGTGAAGCTTTCTTT. Translating gives CASSQGRWNGEAFF.